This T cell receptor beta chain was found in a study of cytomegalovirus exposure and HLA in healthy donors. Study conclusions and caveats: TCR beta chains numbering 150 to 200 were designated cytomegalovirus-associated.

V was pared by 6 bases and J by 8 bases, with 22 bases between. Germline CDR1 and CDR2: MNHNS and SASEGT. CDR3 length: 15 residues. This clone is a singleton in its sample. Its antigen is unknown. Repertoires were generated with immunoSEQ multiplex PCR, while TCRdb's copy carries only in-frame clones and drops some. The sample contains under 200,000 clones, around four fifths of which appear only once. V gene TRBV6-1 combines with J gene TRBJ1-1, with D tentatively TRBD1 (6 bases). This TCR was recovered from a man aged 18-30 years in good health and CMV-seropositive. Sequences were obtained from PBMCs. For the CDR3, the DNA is TGTGCCAGCAGGCGGGGAGGGGAGACGGGGGCAGAAGCTTTCTTT. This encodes CASRRGGETGAEAFF.